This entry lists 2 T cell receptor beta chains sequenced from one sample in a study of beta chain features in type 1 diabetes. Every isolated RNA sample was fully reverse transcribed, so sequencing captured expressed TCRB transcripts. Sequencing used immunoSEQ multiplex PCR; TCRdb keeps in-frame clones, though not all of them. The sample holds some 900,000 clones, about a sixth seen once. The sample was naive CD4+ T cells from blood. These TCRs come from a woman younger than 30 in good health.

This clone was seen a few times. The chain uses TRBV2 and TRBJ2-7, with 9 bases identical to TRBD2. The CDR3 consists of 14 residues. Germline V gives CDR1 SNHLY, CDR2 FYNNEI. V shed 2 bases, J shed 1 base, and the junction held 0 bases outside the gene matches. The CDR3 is CASSESGRSYEQYF. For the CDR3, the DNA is TGTGCCAGCAGTGAAAGCGGGAGGTCCTACGAGCAGTACTTC.

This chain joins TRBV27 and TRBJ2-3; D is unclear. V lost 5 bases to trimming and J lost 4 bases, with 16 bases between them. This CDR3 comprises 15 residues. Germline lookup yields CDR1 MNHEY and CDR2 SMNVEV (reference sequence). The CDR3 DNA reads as TGTGCCAGCAGTCCCGGCGGCGGAGCCCCAGATACGCAGTATTTT. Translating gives CASSPGGGAPDTQYF.